The rows below give T cell receptor beta chains drawn from one sample of a study of Tregs in tolerant kidney transplant recipients. Generated by immunoSEQ multiplex PCR, the TCRdb table keeps only in-frame clones and is missing some. The sample has around 61,000 clones, over 75% seen once; the top ten hold about 4%. The material sequenced was CD4+ T cells from blood (PBMCs), taken 6 months after the transplant. Source of these receptors: a human patient who received a combined kidney and bone marrow transplant. Some T cells may be graft donor cells. The CDR3 runs from the conserved cysteine through the conserved F or W. Fields, in order: D gene, J gene, clone size, V gene, CDR3 protein, CDR3 DNA. The D gene is left open where the match is weak. Part of the rows lack a size; the others show once, few, many or a class for expanded clones.

D: TRBD2; J: TRBJ2-3; size: .; V: TRBV4-3; CDR3: CASSQNPLAADTQYF; DNA: TGCGCCAGCAGCCAAAACCCTCTAGCGGCAGATACGCAGTATTTT
D: TRBD2; J: TRBJ2-7; size: once; V: TRBV5-1; CDR3: CASSASGLAGGLTYEQYF; DNA: TGCGCCAGCAGCGCGTCCGGACTAGCGGGGGGCCTCACCTACGAGCAGTACTTC
D: .; J: TRBJ2-5; size: .; V: TRBV4-1; CDR3: CASSQTGFGKTQYF; DNA: TGCGCCAGCAGCCAAACAGGGTTTGGGAAGACCCAGTACTTC
D: .; J: TRBJ1-2; size: .; V: TRBV7-9; CDR3: CASSRKVEGGYGYTF; DNA: TGTGCCAGCAGCAGAAAAGTTGAGGGAGGGTATGGCTACACCTTC
D: .; J: TRBJ2-7; size: .; V: TRBV7-9; CDR3: CASSPGSWEQYF; DNA: TGTGCCAGCAGTCCCGGTTCGTGGGAGCAGTACTTC
D: TRBD1; J: TRBJ2-6; size: .; V: TRBV19; CDR3: CASSRGTGLPGANVLTF; DNA: TGTGCCAGTAGTAGGGGGACAGGGCTCCCTGGGGCCAACGTCCTGACTTTC
D: TRBD1; J: TRBJ1-1; size: .; V: TRBV7-2; CDR3: CASSLRTGAHTEAFF; DNA: TGTGCCAGCAGCTTACGGACAGGGGCGCACACTGAAGCTTTCTTT
D: TRBD1; J: TRBJ1-2; size: .; V: TRBV7-2; CDR3: CASSLVTGQGAYGYTF; DNA: TGTGCCAGCAGCTTAGTTACGGGGCAGGGGGCGTATGGCTACACCTTC
D: .; J: TRBJ2-7; size: .; V: TRBV14; CDR3: CASSPTSFREQYF; DNA: TGTGCCAGCAGCCCTACTAGCTTCCGCGAGCAGTACTTC
D: .; J: TRBJ2-7; size: .; V: TRBV15; CDR3: CATSRDVGYEQYF; DNA: TGTGCCACCAGCAGAGATGTGGGCTACGAGCAGTACTTC